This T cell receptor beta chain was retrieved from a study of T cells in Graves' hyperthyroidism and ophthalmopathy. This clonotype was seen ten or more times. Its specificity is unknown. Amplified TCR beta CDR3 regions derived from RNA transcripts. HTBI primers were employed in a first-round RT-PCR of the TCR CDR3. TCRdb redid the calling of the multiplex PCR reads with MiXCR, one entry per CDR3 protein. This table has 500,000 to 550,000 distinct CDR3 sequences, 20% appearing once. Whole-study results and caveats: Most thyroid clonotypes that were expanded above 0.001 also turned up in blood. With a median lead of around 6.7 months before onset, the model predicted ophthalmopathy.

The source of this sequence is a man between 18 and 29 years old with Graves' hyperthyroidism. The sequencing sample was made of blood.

The CDR3 DNA reads TGTGCCAGCAGCCTAGGATTTGGACCGAACACTGAAGCTTTCTTT. Residues: CASSLGFGPNTEAFF. The chain carries TRBV7-9 and TRBJ1-1; D is undetermined. With 5 bases removed from V and 1 base from J, the gap between germline ends came to 14 bases. Germline CDR1 reads SEHNR; CDR2 reads FQNEAQ (reference sequence). The CDR3 totals 15 residues.